In its sample, the clone carrying this T cell receptor (beta chain) was seen a few times. Its specificity is not known. The data belong to a study of T cells in Graves' hyperthyroidism and ophthalmopathy. The overall study: Peripheral blood was taken when the disease was first diagnosed, before any treatment began.

Study findings and constraints: From stable hyperthyroidism, ophthalmopathy was set apart by a 13 V-J model. Ophthalmopathy prediction by the model preceded onset by a median about 6.8 months.

The V gene's germline CDR1 is LGHNT and CDR2 FRNRAP. The CDR3 runs to 17 residues. After removal of 0 bases from V and 2 bases from J, the junction contained 9 bases not matched to a gene. The source of the PBMCs was over 8.5 ml of fresh peripheral blood. Amplified TCR beta CDR3 regions derived from RNA transcripts. Researchers ran a first-round RT-PCR on the TCR CDR3 using the HTBI primer set. Each CDR3 protein gets one entry after TCRdb re-called the multiplex PCR reads with MiXCR. The profile shows some 700,000 distinct CDR3 sequences, roughly 17% of them singletons. This clonotype originated in a man aged 45-65 years with Graves' hyperthyroidism. The chain links TRBV12-5 to TRBJ1-2, with 7 bases aligning to TRBD1. The specimen sequenced was blood. CDR3 region: CASGLVVGQELNYGYTF. CDR3 coding DNA: TGTGCTAGTGGTTTGGTTGTCGGACAGGAGTTAAACTATGGCTACACCTTC.